This T cell receptor beta chain was sequenced during a study of T cell repertoires in cytomegalovirus infection. TCRdb used MiXCR to reprocess the reads, holding one entry per CDR3 protein. This table has some 220,000 distinct CDR3 sequences, about 5.9% appearing once. Many counts were recorded for this clonotype. The antigen remains unidentified. Study-wide results and limits: Clonotype analysis showed dominance of the ex vivo response by HLA-C-restricted CMV-specific TCR beta clonotypes.

The CDR3 contains 12 residues. V was trimmed by 7 bases and J by 1 base, leaving 7 bases between them. CDR1 is MDHEN, CDR2 SYDVKM, per germline. Source material: PBMCs. The TCR sequence derives from a human donor in good health (CMV status not recorded). Some clones in this sample may be carry-over from other donors' samples. This chain connects TRBV28 to TRBJ1-1; D ambiguous. CDR3 amino acids: CASKAGNTEAFF. CDR3 sequence (DNA): TGTGCCAGCAAGGCAGGGAACACTGAAGCTTTCTTT.